What follows are 3 T cell receptor beta chains derived from one specimen sequenced in a study of OX40 agonist ivuxolimab in advanced cancers. TCRdb's copy holds only in-frame clones and misses some; the assay was immunoSEQ multiplex PCR. Of under 100,000 clones listed, roughly 80% are singletons. The sequenced sample was CD4+ or CD8+ T cells sorted from blood, obtained in a trial of the OX40 agonist ivuxolimab. These receptors were collected from an adult with an advanced solid tumor such as melanoma, head and neck, liver or kidney cancer.

The chain links TRBV5-6 to TRBJ2-7, with D perhaps TRBD2 (6 bases). Per the germline V gene, CDR1 is SGHDT and CDR2 is YYEEEE. Between the trimmed V and J ends, which lost 4 bases and 11 bases, there was a span of 22 bases. This CDR3 has 14 residues. The CDR3 sequence: CASSPGGSSGVKYF. DNA for the CDR3: TGTGCCAGCAGCCCTGGAGGGAGTAGCGGTGTCAAGTACTTC. The full variable domain, completed using reference TRBV5-6 and TRBJ2-7, is DAGVTQSPTHLIKTRGQQVTLRCSPKSGHDTVSWYQQALGQGPQFIFQYYEEEERQRGNFPDRFSGHQFPNYSSELNVNALLLGDSALYLCASSPGGSSGVKYFGPGTRLTVT.

J is TRBJ2-2 and V is TRBV7-9; tentatively, D is TRBD2 (5 bases). Trimming left V 6 bases short and J 2 bases short, with 16 bases between. Germline assignment: CDR1 SEHNR and CDR2 FQNEAQ (reference sequence). CDR3 length: 16 amino acids. CDR3 coding DNA: TGTGCCAGCAGTCTGGCTTCCGGAGGCAACACCGGGGAGCTGTTTTTT. This translates into CASSLASGGNTGELFF. Full variable domain (missing parts from reference TRBV7-9 and TRBJ2-2): DTGVSQNPRHKITKRGQNVTFRCDPISEHNRLYWYRQTLGQGPEFLTYFQNEAQLEKSRLLSDRFSAERPKGSFSTLEIQRTEQGDSAMYLCASSLASGGNTGELFFGEGSRLTVL.

This sequence joins TRBV5-4 and TRBJ1-1, with D unclear. V lost 4 bases and J 5 bases, leaving 12 bases between the germline ends. CDR3 length: 13 amino acids. Germline CDR1 reads SGHNT; CDR2 reads YYREEE (reference sequence). CDR3 nucleotide sequence: TGTGCCAGCAGCCTCCCAAAGGCGACTGAAGCTTTCTTT. Its translation: CASSLPKATEAFF.